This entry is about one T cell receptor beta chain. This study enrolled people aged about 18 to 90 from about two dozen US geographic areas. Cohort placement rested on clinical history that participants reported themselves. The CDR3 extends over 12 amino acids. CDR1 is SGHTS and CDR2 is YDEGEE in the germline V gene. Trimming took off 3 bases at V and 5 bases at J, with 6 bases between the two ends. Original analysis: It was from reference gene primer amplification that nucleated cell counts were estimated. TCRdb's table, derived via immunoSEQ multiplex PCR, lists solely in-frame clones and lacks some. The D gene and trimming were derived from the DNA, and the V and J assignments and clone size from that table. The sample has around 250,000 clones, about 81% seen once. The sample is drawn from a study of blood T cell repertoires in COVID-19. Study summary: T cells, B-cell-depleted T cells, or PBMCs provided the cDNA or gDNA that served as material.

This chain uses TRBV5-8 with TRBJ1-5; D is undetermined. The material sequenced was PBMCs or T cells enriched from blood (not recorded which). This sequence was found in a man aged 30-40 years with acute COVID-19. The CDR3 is CASSSYYQPQHF. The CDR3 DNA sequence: TGTGCCAGCAGCTCGTACTATCAGCCCCAGCATTTT.